One and the same sample provided the 18 T cell receptor beta chains below, sequenced in a study of Graves' ophthalmopathy and Graves' hyperthyroidism. TCR beta CDR3 regions were amplified from RNA transcripts. HTBI primers served in a first-round RT-PCR, which a second-round multiplex PCR followed. TCRdb processed the multiplex PCR reads anew with MiXCR; each CDR3 protein has one entry. Of some 350,000 distinct CDR3 sequences detected, about a sixth appear once; the ten largest clones hold 2.4%. The sample taken for sequencing was peripheral blood. These receptors all come from an adult woman with stable Graves' hyperthyroidism.

This clonotype occurred many times. This rearrangement joins TRBV12-3 or TRBV12-4 to TRBJ1-1; possibly TRBD1 for D (5 bases). The CDR3 is 14 amino acids. V dropped 5 bases and J dropped 6 bases, with 16 bases sitting between them. DNA for the CDR3: TGTGCCAGCAGTCTGAGTGGGACCATTGCTGAAGCTTTCTTT. It codes for CASSLSGTIAEAFF.

This clonotype was detected ten times or more. The rearrangement joins TRBV6-1 to TRBJ2-5; the D call may be TRBD1 or TRBD2 (5 bases each). Deletions cut 1 base from V and 1 base from J, with 19 bases between. The germline CDR1 and CDR2 sequences are MNHNS and SASEGT. This CDR3 contains 18 residues. The CDR3 is CASSEGTPLGETQETQYF. CDR3 DNA sequence: TGTGCCAGCAGTGAAGGGACCCCACTGGGGGAGACCCAAGAGACCCAGTACTTC.

Many counts were recorded for this clonotype. V and J are TRBV5-1 and TRBJ1-1; D is uncertain. The V end was cut by 4 bases, the J end by 0 bases, with 7 bases between. CDR1 and CDR2 (germline): SGHRS, YFSETQ. The CDR3 is 13 amino acids. In nucleotides, the CDR3 is TGCGCCAGCAGCCCGGTGATGAACACTGAAGCTTTCTTT. Translated: CASSPVMNTEAFF.

This clonotype was observed at least ten times. The rearrangement uses TRBV27 and TRBJ2-2; D may be TRBD1 (6 bases). V was trimmed by 3 bases and J by 3 bases, leaving 11 bases between them. The CDR3 extends over 15 amino acids. Germline values: CDR1 MNHEY, CDR2 SMNVEV (reference sequence). The CDR3 loop is CASSFSQGYTGELFF. CDR3 nucleotides: TGTGCCAGCAGTTTCTCGCAGGGGTACACCGGGGAGCTGTTTTTT.

This clonotype showed up many times. This sequence joins TRBV28 and TRBJ1-6, with D tentatively TRBD1 (6 bases). CDR1 and CDR2 (germline): MDHEN, SYDVKM. This CDR3 is 16 amino acids long. Trimming took off 5 bases at V and 3 bases at J, with 14 bases between the two ends. This CDR3 reads CASSAYLGGYNSPLHF. CDR3 DNA: TGTGCCAGCAGTGCCTACCTAGGGGGCTATAATTCACCCCTCCACTTT.

The table lists this clonotype with many counts. The DNA for the CDR3 is TGTGCCAGCAGTGAGGCAGGGGGTCTCCACGAGCAGTACTTC. Protein: CASSEAGGLHEQYF. The chain is built from TRBV25-1 and TRBJ2-7; TRBD1 matches 7 bases. Germline loops: CDR1 MGHDK, CDR2 SYGVNS. This CDR3 has 14 residues. The V gene end was trimmed by 3 bases and the J gene end by 5 bases; junction bases not matched to a gene: 7.

J is TRBJ1-1 and V is TRBV7-9; 7 bases fit TRBD1. With V trimmed by 5 bases and J by 0 bases, 6 bases remained unmatched. CDR3 size: 15 residues. Germline assignment: CDR1 SEHNR and CDR2 FQNEAQ (reference sequence). The CDR3 spells CASSHTDRVNTEAFF. Here the CDR3 DNA reads TGTGCCAGCAGCCACACAGACAGGGTGAACACTGAAGCTTTCTTT.

This clonotype came up many times. CDR3 coding DNA: TGTGCCAGCAGCGGGGCAGGCGACTATGGCTACACCTTC. As protein: CASSGAGDYGYTF. The chain employs TRBV5-5 and TRBJ1-2, with D tentatively TRBD1 (5 bases). The CDR3 totals 13 residues. Germline values: CDR1 SGHKS, CDR2 YYEKEE (reference sequence). Trimming left V 4 bases short and J 3 bases short, with 10 bases between.

This clonotype was picked up many times. This sequence joins TRBV6-1 and TRBJ2-2; D is uncertain. Trimming took off 7 bases at V and 7 bases at J, with 13 bases between the two ends. This CDR3 region has 13 residues. Looked up from germline, CDR1 is MNHNS and CDR2 is SASEGT. The CDR3: CASKGQRNGELFF. The CDR3 DNA reads TGTGCCAGCAAAGGCCAGCGTAACGGGGAGCTGTTTTTT.

The J gene is TRBJ2-7, the V gene TRBV6-1; D perhaps matches TRBD1 (5 bases). The V and J ends lost 4 bases and 5 bases respectively, with 15 bases between them. This CDR3 has 14 amino acids. Germline CDR1 is MNHNS and CDR2 is SASEGT. CDR3 in amino acids: CASSARVGIDEQYF. CDR3 bases: TGTGCCAGCAGTGCCAGGGTGGGGATCGACGAGCAGTACTTC.

A few counts support this clonotype. This chain connects TRBV5-1 to TRBJ2-5; no firm D call. From germline, CDR1 is SGHRS and CDR2 YFSETQ. This CDR3 spans 16 amino acids. Trimming took 4 bases from V and 7 from J, leaving 23 bases between them. DNA for the CDR3: TGCGCCAGCAGCCCGCTAACATTGGGCCAGAAGGGGACCCAGTACTTC. Protein: CASSPLTLGQKGTQYF.

This clonotype was seen only a few times. CDR3 protein: CSAREEVGPPGTYEQYF. The CDR3 nucleotides are TGCAGTGCTAGAGAGGAGGTGGGGCCCCCGGGGACCTACGAGCAGTACTTC. This chain connects TRBV20-1 to TRBJ2-7, with D perhaps being TRBD1 or TRBD2 (5 bases each). Trimming took 0 bases from V and 2 from J, leaving 20 bases between them. Germline loops: CDR1 DFQATT, CDR2 SNEGSKA (reference sequence). This CDR3 region has 17 residues.

At least ten counts were recorded for this clonotype. V is TRBV15 and J is TRBJ2-7, with 7 bases lining up with TRBD1. V shed 0 bases and J 3 bases; nucleotides not matched to a gene: 11. CDR3 length: 17 residues. CDR1 and CDR2 from the germline V gene are LNHNV and YYDKDF (reference sequence). The CDR3 here is CATSRDLGGDSVYEQYF. The CDR3 DNA follows: TGTGCCACCAGCAGAGATCTAGGGGGCGACAGCGTCTACGAGCAGTACTTC.

This clonotype was found many times. The chain couples TRBV6-1 to TRBJ1-5; TRBD1 matches at 7 bases. V lost 5 bases, J lost 4 bases, and 5 bases stayed unmatched. Germline assignment: CDR1 MNHNS and CDR2 SASEGT. This CDR3 has 14 residues. The CDR3 nucleotides are TGTGCCAGCAGTCCTAACAGGGGAAATCAGCCCCAGCATTTT. It codes for CASSPNRGNQPQHF.

The chain couples TRBV4-2 to TRBJ2-7, with 9 bases that match TRBD2. Germline CDR1 and CDR2: LGHNA and YNFKEQ. The CDR3 runs to 17 residues. V dropped 0 bases and J dropped 4; count of bases not matched to a gene: 10. The CDR3 nucleotides are TGTGCCAGCAGCCAAGATAATATAGCGGGAGAAGGGTACGAGCAGTACTTC. This sequence encodes CASSQDNIAGEGYEQYF.

This clonotype was seen more than once but under ten times. V usage is TRBV24-1 and J usage is TRBJ1-2; D not certain. V was pared by 5 bases and J by 4 bases, with 19 bases between. The CDR3 sequence is 16 residues long. Germline V gene sequence: CDR1 KGHDR, CDR2 SFDVKD. The CDR3 loop reads CATSAPTFQGSYGYTF. The CDR3 nucleotides are TGTGCCACCAGTGCCCCCACGTTTCAAGGCAGCTATGGCTACACCTTC.

The rearrangement uses TRBV25-1 and TRBJ2-2; TRBD2 agrees at 7 bases. V shed 1 base and J 6 bases; nucleotides not matched to a gene: 5. Germline CDR1 and CDR2: MGHDK and SYGVNS. The CDR3 has 15 amino acids. CDR3 in DNA: TGTGCCAGCAGTGAATTCCGGGGGGAACCCGGGGAGCTGTTTTTT. Translating it yields CASSEFRGEPGELFF.

This clonotype occurred many times. V and J are TRBV29-1 and TRBJ1-2, with a tentative D call TRBD1 (6 bases). V was shortened by 7 bases and J by 4 bases, with 22 bases between the two germline ends. CDR1 and CDR2 from the germline V gene are SQVTM and ANQGSEA. This CDR3 has 15 residues. The CDR3 nucleotides are TGCAGCGCCAAATGGACCGGGACACCCGGCTATGGCTACACCTTC. This translates into CSAKWTGTPGYGYTF.